This T cell receptor beta chain was sequenced for a study of shared clonotypes between healthy human individuals. This clone has just one count. The CDR3 is 11 amino acids. V lost 2 bases and J lost 10, with 6 bases in between. Germline CDR1 reads MNHEY; CDR2 reads SVGAGI. Terminally differentiated effector memory CD45RA+ cells were excluded from the naive CD8 cells, which were CD45RO-negative and positively selected for CCR7. Only in-frame clones appear in the TCRdb table, and some are missing; sequencing was by immunoSEQ multiplex PCR. The table has around 580,000 clones, 95% to 98% seen once. This receptor was obtained from a man aged 25 to 45 in good health. The sequencing sample was made of naive CD8+ T cells sorted from blood. The chain links TRBV6-5 to TRBJ2-1, with D maybe TRBD1 (5 bases). In nucleotides, the CDR3 is TGTGCCAGCAGTTACGGGGCCGAGCAGTTCTTC. Translating gives CASSYGAEQFF.